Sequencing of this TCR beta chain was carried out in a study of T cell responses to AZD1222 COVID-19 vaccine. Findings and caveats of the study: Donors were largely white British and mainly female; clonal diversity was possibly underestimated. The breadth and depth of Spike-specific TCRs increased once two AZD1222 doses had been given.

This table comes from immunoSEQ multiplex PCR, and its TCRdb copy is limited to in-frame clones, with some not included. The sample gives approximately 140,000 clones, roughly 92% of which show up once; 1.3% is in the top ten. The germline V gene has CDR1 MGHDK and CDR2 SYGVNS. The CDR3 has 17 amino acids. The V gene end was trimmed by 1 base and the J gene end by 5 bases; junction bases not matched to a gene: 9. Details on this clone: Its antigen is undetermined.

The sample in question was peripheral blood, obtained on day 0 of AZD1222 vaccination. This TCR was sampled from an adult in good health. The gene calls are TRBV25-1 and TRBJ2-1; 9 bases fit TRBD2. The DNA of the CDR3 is TGTGCCAGCAGTGAATTCAACCTGACTAGCGGAAACAATGAGCAGTTCTTC. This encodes CASSEFNLTSGNNEQFF.